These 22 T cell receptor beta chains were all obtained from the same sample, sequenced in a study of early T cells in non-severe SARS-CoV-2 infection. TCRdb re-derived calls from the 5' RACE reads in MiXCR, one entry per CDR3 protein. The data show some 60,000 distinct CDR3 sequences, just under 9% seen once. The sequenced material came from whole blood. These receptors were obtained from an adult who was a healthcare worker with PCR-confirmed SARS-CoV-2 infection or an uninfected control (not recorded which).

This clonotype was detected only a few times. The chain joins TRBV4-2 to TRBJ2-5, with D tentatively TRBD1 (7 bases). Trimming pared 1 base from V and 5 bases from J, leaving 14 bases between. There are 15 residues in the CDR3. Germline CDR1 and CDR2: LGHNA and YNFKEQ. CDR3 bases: TGTGCCAGCAGCCAAGCGGGTCCAGGGGGGGAGACCCAGTACTTC. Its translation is CASSQAGPGGETQYF.

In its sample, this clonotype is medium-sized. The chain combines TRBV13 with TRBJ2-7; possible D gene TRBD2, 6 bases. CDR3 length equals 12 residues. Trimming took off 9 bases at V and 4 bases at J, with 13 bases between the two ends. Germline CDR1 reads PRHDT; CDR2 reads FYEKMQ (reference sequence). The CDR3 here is CASGRGTYEQYF. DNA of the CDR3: TGTGCCAGTGGGCGGGGAACTTACGAGCAGTACTTC.

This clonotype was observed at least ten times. The CDR3 nucleotides read TGCAGCGTTGTAAGACAGAACAACAATGAGCAGTTCTTC. It yields the protein CSVVRQNNNEQFF. The chain couples TRBV29-1 to TRBJ2-1, with D perhaps TRBD1 (5 bases). Trimming cost V 4 bases and J 5 bases, with 12 bases left between them. Germline CDR1 reads SQVTM; CDR2 reads ANQGSEA. CDR3 size: 13 residues.

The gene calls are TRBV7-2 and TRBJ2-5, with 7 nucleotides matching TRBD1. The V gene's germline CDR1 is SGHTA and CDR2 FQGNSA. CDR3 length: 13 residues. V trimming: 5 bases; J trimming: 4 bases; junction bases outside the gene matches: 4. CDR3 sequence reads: CASSTGTVETQYF. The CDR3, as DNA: TGTGCCAGCAGCACTGGGACAGTAGAGACCCAGTACTTC. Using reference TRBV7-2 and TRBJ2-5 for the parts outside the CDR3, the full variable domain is GAGVSQSPSNKVTEKGKDVELRCDPISGHTALYWYRQSLGQGLEFLIYFQGNSAPDKSGLPSDRFSAERTGGSVSTLTIQRTQQEDSAVYLCASSTGTVETQYFGPGTRLLVL.

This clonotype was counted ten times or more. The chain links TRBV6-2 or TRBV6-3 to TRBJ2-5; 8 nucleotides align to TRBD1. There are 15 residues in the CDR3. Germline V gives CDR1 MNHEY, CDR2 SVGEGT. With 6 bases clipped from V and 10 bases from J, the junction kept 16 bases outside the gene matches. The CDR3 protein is CASSPGQGIIQGQYF. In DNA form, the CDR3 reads TGTGCCAGCAGCCCCGGACAGGGTATTATCCAGGGCCAGTACTTC.

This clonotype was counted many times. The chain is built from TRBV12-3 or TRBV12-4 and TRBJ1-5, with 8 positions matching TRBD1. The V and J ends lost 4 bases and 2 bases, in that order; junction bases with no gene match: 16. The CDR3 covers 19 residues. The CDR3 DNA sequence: TGTGCCAGCAGTTCACATACACTCGGACAGGGTTACCGCAATCAGCCCCAGCATTTT. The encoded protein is CASSSHTLGQGYRNQPQHF.

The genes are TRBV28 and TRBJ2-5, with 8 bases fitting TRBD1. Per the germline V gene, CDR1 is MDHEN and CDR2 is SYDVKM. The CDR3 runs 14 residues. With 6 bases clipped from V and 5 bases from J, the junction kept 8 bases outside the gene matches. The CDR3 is CASSPRGRGETQYF. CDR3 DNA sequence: TGTGCCAGCAGCCCCAGGGGGCGCGGGGAGACCCAGTACTTC.

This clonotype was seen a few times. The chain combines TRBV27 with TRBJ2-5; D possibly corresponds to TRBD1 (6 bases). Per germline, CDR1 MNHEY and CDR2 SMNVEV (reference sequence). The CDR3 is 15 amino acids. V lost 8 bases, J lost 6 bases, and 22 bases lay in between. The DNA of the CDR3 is TGTGCCAGCTCATTCACAGGGTTGGGTAAAAAGACCCAGTACTTC. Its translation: CASSFTGLGKKTQYF.

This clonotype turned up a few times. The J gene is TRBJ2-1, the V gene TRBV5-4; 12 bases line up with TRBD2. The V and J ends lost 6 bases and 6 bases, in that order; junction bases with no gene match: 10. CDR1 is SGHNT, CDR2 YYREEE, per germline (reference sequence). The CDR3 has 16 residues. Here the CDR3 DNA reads TGTGCCAGCACAACGAAGACTAGCGGGAGTACCAATGAGCAGTTCTTC. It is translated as CASTTKTSGSTNEQFF.

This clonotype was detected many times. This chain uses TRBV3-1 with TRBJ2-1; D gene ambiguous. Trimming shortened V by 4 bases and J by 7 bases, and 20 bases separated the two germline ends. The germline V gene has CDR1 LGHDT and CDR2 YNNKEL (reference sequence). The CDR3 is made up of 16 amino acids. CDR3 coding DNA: TGTGCCAGCAGCCGCGAACCCCCCCTAGTGAGGAATGAGCAGTTCTTC. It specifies CASSREPPLVRNEQFF.

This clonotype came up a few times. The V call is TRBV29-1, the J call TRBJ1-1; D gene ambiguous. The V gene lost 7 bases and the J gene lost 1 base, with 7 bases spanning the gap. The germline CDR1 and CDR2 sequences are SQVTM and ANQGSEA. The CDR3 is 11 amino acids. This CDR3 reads CSARENTEAFF. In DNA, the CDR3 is TGCAGCGCGCGAGAGAACACTGAAGCTTTCTTT.

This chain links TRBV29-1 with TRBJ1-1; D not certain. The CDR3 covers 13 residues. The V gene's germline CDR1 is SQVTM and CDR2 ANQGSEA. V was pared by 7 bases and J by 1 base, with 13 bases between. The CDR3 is CSGRELTNTEAFF. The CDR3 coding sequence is TGCAGCGGAAGGGAGCTGACGAACACTGAAGCTTTCTTT.

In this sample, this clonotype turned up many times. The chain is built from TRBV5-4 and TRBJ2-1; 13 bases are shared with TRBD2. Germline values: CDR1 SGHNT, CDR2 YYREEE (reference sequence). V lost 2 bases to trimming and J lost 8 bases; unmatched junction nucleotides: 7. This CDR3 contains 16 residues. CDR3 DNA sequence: TGTGCCAGCAGCTTAGCCGGGACTAGCGGGACATATGAGCAGTTCTTC. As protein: CASSLAGTSGTYEQFF.

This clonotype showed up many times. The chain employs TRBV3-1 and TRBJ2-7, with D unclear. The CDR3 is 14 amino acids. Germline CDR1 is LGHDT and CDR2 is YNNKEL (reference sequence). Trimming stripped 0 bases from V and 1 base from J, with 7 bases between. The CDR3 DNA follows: TGTGCCAGCAGCCAAGAGTGGTGGTCCTACGAGCAGTACTTC. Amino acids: CASSQEWWSYEQYF.

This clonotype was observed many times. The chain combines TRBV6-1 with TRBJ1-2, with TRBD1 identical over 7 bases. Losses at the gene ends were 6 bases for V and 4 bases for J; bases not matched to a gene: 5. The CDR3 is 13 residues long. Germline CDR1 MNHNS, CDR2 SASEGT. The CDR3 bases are TGTGCCAGCAGCCTTGACAGGGTCTATGGCTACACCTTC. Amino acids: CASSLDRVYGYTF.

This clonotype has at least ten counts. CDR3 loop: CASSLVWGLAGEVGKSYEQYF. DNA of the CDR3: TGTGCCAGCAGCTTAGTTTGGGGACTAGCGGGAGAGGTAGGGAAATCCTACGAGCAGTACTTC. This sequence joins TRBV11-2 and TRBJ2-7, with TRBD2 matching over 14 bases. This CDR3 has 21 residues. The V segment lost 1 base and the J segment 1 base; nucleotides outside the gene matches: 15. Looked up from germline, CDR1 is SGHAT and CDR2 is FQNNGV.

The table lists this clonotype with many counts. CDR3: CASSLSRLISYNEQFF. CDR3 in DNA: TGCGCCAGCAGCTTGTCCAGGCTTATCTCCTACAATGAGCAGTTCTTC. The rearrangement uses TRBV5-1 and TRBJ2-1; no definite D call. V lost 1 base and J lost 0, with 11 bases in between. Germline CDR1 is SGHRS and CDR2 is YFSETQ. The CDR3 has 16 residues.

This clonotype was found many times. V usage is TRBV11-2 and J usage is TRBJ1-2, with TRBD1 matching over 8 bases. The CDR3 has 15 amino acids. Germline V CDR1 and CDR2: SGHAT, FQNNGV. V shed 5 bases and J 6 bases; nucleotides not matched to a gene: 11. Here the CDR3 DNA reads TGTGCCAGCAGCGGACACTGGACAGGGAGGGATGGCTACACCTTC. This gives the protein CASSGHWTGRDGYTF.

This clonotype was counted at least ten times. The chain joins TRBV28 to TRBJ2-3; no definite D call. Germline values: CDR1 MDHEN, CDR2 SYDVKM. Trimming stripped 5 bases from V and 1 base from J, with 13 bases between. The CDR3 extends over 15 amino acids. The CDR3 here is CASSPRGSGTDTQYF. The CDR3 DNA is TGTGCCAGCAGTCCCCGCGGATCGGGCACAGATACGCAGTATTTT.

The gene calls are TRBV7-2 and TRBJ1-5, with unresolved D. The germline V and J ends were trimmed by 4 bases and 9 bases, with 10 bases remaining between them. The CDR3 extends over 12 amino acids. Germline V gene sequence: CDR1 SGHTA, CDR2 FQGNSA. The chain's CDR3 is CASSSGWTPQHF. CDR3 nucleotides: TGTGCCAGCAGCTCCGGCTGGACGCCCCAGCATTTT.

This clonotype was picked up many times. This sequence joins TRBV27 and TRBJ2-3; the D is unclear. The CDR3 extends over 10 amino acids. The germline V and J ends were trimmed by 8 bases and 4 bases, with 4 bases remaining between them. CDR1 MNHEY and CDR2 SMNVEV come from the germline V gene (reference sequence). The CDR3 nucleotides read TGTGCCAGCGGGGCAGATACGCAGTATTTT. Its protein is CASGADTQYF.

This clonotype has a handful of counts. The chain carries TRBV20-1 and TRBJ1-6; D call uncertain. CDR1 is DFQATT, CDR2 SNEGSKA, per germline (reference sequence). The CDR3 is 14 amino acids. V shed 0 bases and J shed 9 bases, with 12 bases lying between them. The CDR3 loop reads CSAREHRGSSPLHF. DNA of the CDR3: TGCAGTGCTAGAGAACACCGCGGGAGTTCACCCCTCCACTTT.